These 6 T cell receptor beta chains share one sample of origin, sequenced in a study of blood T cell repertoires in COVID-19. Profiling relied on immunoSEQ multiplex PCR, and the TCRdb table lists in-frame clones only, not all of them. The sample has 150,000 to 200,000 clones, more than 75% seen once. The sample taken for sequencing was peripheral blood. The receptors were gathered from a human donor in a cohort sampled during active COVID-19.

The V and J genes are TRBV15 and TRBJ2-7; D unresolved. Germline CDR1 is LNHNV and CDR2 is YYDKDF (reference sequence). V gave up 0 bases and J gave up 1 base, with 7 bases separating them. This CDR3 comprises 14 residues. This CDR3 reads CATSRDRGSYEQYF. The CDR3 coding sequence is TGTGCCACCAGCAGAGATCGAGGATCCTACGAGCAGTACTTC.

The chain joins TRBV25-1 to TRBJ2-7, with D maybe TRBD2 (6 bases). The CDR3 spans 10 residues. Germline V gene sequence: CDR1 MGHDK, CDR2 SYGVNS. The CDR3 nucleotides are TGTGAGGGACTCGCCGACGAGCAGTACTTC. Translated, it gives CEGLADEQYF.

This clone was observed a single time. This chain links TRBV15 with TRBJ2-2, with D tentatively TRBD1 (7 bases). Germline CDR1 LNHNV, CDR2 YYDKDF (reference sequence). The length of the CDR3 is 13 residues. Trimming stripped 6 bases from V and 6 bases from J, with 11 bases between. CDR3 amino acids: CATREGAAGELFF. CDR3 coding DNA: TGTGCCACCAGGGAGGGGGCGGCCGGGGAGCTGTTTTTT.

The chain employs TRBV7-8 and TRBJ2-7; TRBD1 aligns across 11 bases. The germline V gene encodes CDR1 SGHVS and CDR2 FQNEAQ. V shed 4 bases and J 4 bases; nucleotides not matched to a gene: 12. The CDR3 covers 17 residues. CDR3 in DNA: TGTGCCAGCAGCTCCTCCGGGACAGGGGGGATTTTGTACGAGCAGTACTTC. Amino acid sequence: CASSSSGTGGILYEQYF.

The V call is TRBV6-2 or TRBV6-3, the J call TRBJ1-1, with 8 positions matching TRBD1. In germline, CDR1 is MNHEY, CDR2 SVGEGT. The CDR3 has 11 amino acids. J lost 8 bases, V lost 5 bases, and 1 base had no gene match. CDR3 amino acids: CASSPGGEAFF. CDR3 sequence (DNA): TGTGCCAGCAGTCCAGGGGGCGAAGCTTTCTTT.

The chain joins TRBV10-2 to TRBJ1-5, with 8 bases matching TRBD1. The CDR3 has 13 residues. The V segment lost 6 bases and the J segment 7 bases; nucleotides outside the gene matches: 5. In germline, CDR1 is WSHSY, CDR2 SAAADI. In DNA, the CDR3 is TGCGCCAGCAGCTTCGGACAGGGCCAGCCCCAGCATTTT. It codes for CASSFGQGQPQHF.